The 21 T cell receptor beta chains below were found in one sample sequenced in a study of T-cell memory formation after mild COVID-19. TCRdb re-called the 5' RACE reads through MiXCR, storing one row per CDR3 protein. The sample records 25,000 to 35,000 distinct CDR3 sequences, less than 7.5% being singletons. Material for sequencing was PBMCs or a T cell subset sorted from them (not recorded which). All receptors derive from an adult woman who had mild COVID-19 (a few samples of this study predate the infection). Cell type and time point are not known.

This clonotype appeared many times. This chain uses TRBV6-1 with TRBJ2-3, with 10 bases identical to TRBD1. The CDR3 loop spans 15 amino acids. The J segment lost 1 base and the V segment lost 3 bases, leaving 1 base of the junction unmatched. CDR1 is MNHNS, CDR2 SASEGT, per germline. In DNA, the CDR3 is TGTGCCAGCAGTGATGGGACAGGGGGCACAGATACGCAGTATTTT. This encodes CASSDGTGGTDTQYF.

The gene calls are TRBV27 and TRBJ2-2; 10 bases map to TRBD2. This CDR3 contains 17 residues. V shed 6 bases and J 0 bases; nucleotides not matched to a gene: 7. Germline V gene data show CDR1 as MNHEY and CDR2 as SMNVEV (reference sequence). CDR3 residues: CASSRRAGGPNTGELFF. The CDR3, as DNA: TGTGCCAGCAGCAGGCGAGCGGGAGGGCCGAACACCGGGGAGCTGTTTTTT.

The chain recombines TRBV7-9 with TRBJ2-7; D ambiguous. CDR3 length: 14 amino acids. V was pared by 2 bases and J by 2 bases, with 10 bases between. Germline CDR1 SEHNR, CDR2 FQNEAQ (reference sequence). The DNA for the CDR3 is TGTGCCAGCAGCTTATGGAAGGGCCCCTACGAGCAGTACTTC. The encoded protein is CASSLWKGPYEQYF.

This clonotype has more than one count but fewer than ten. The V and J genes are TRBV2 and TRBJ2-7; D is undetermined. Germline CDR1 reads SNHLY; CDR2 reads FYNNEI. This CDR3 is built from 12 residues. Trimming removed 7 bases at V and 4 bases at J, with 11 bases between. CDR3 sequence: CASTDWRYEQYF. The CDR3 DNA follows: TGTGCCAGCACCGACTGGAGATACGAGCAGTACTTC.

This clonotype occurred many times. This chain uses TRBV7-9 with TRBJ2-2; possibly TRBD2 for D (6 bases). V lost 0 bases to trimming and J lost 4 bases, with 6 bases between them. Germline V lookup: CDR1 SEHNR, CDR2 FQNEAQ (reference sequence). CDR3 length: 14 amino acids. CDR3 residues: CASSLAGGTGELFF. For the CDR3, the DNA is TGTGCCAGCAGCTTAGCGGGGGGCACCGGGGAGCTGTTTTTT.

This clonotype has ten or more counts. The chain links TRBV7-2 to TRBJ1-2; D is unresolved. CDR3 length: 13 residues. V was pared by 6 bases and J by 1 base, with 9 bases between. Per the germline V gene, CDR1 is SGHTA and CDR2 is FQGNSA. The CDR3 region is CASSVEGNYGYTF. DNA for the CDR3: TGTGCCAGCAGTGTCGAGGGTAACTATGGCTACACCTTC.

This clonotype was counted ten times or more. This rearrangement joins TRBV6-6 to TRBJ1-5, with D maybe TRBD1 (6 bases). Germline lookup yields CDR1 MNHNY and CDR2 SVGAGI (reference sequence). CDR3 size: 13 residues. Trimming left V 8 bases short and J 5 bases short, with 13 bases between. This CDR3 reads CASDPTGHQPQHF. CDR3 nucleotides: TGTGCCAGCGACCCAACAGGGCATCAGCCCCAGCATTTT.

This clonotype was observed many times. J is TRBJ2-3 and V is TRBV7-2; D may be TRBD2 (6 bases). Germline loops: CDR1 SGHTA, CDR2 FQGNSA. V was cut by 6 bases and J by 0 bases, with 13 bases left in between. This CDR3 has 15 residues. This CDR3 is CASSPDYLSTDTQYF. For the CDR3, the DNA is TGTGCCAGCAGTCCGGACTACCTTAGCACAGATACGCAGTATTTT.

This clonotype was seen ten or more times. The CDR3 bases are TGCAGTGCCTCCTCCCAGGGTGGTAATTCACCCCTCCACTTT. Its protein is CSASSQGGNSPLHF. The genes are TRBV20-1 and TRBJ1-6, with D perhaps TRBD1 (5 bases). Trimming took 6 bases from V and 6 from J, leaving 15 bases between them. Germline CDR1 reads DFQATT; CDR2 reads SNEGSKA (reference sequence). This CDR3 has 14 amino acids.

There are many counts of this clonotype. For the CDR3, the DNA is TGTGCCAGCAGCGAAGATAACAGCGGAGGTAGCGGCTACACCTTC. Its translation is CASSEDNSGGSGYTF. The chain recombines TRBV9 with TRBJ1-2; no definite D call. CDR1 and CDR2 from the germline V gene are SGDLS and YYNGEE. The CDR3 length is 15 residues. V lost 3 bases, J lost 8 bases, and 20 bases lay in between.

This clonotype was detected many times. The J gene is TRBJ1-5, the V gene TRBV27, with 11 bases matching TRBD1. The CDR3 sequence is 18 residues long. The J segment lost 4 bases and the V segment lost 6 bases, leaving 14 bases of the junction unmatched. Germline V gene lookup returns CDR1 MNHEY and CDR2 SMNVEV (reference sequence). CDR3 DNA sequence: TGTGCCAGCAGCTGGACAGGGGGCTCCCTAGTAGTTAATCAGCCCCAGCATTTT. Its protein product is CASSWTGGSLVVNQPQHF.

Comments on this clonotype: Since the CDR3 does not end with the conserved phenylalanine or tryptophan, this likely comes from a read error. This chain joins TRBV18 and TRBJ2-7, with a weak D call TRBD1 (6 bases). V shed 3 bases and J shed 2 bases, with 17 bases lying between them. The germline gives CDR1 KGHSH, CDR2 LQKENI. CDR3 length equals 16 residues. The CDR3 spells CASSPIRQAGAYEQYL. In DNA, the CDR3 is TGTGCCAGCTCACCCATTCGACAGGCTGGCGCCTACGAGCAGTACTTA.

The chain links TRBV4-1 to TRBJ2-3, with TRBD2 identical over 7 bases. In germline, CDR1 is MGHRA, CDR2 YSYEKL. The CDR3 runs 15 residues. V was clipped by 1 base and J by 5 bases; unmatched bases: 6. The CDR3 protein is CASSQGLAGRDTQYF. For the CDR3, the DNA is TGCGCCAGCAGCCAAGGACTAGCTGGAAGAGATACGCAGTATTTT.

The CDR3 nucleotides read TGTGCCAGCAGTTCCCCACAAGGACAGGATGGCCAAAGCGAGCAGTACTTC. This gives the protein CASSSPQGQDGQSEQYF. The genes are TRBV28 and TRBJ2-7, with 7 bases fitting TRBD1. Germline CDR1 and CDR2: MDHEN and SYDVKM. The CDR3 has 17 amino acids. Trimming cost V 4 bases and J 6 bases; bases outside gene matches: 18.

This clonotype was counted many times. This chain uses TRBV6-5 with TRBJ2-1, with TRBD2 matching over 15 bases. The trim removed 6 bases at V and 3 bases at J, leaving 6 bases unmatched. The CDR3 spans 17 residues. The germline V gene encodes CDR1 MNHEY and CDR2 SVGAGI. CDR3 sequence (DNA): TGTGCCAGCAGGGGACTAGCGGGGGGCGACCACTACAATGAGCAGTTCTTC. Amino acids: CASRGLAGGDHYNEQFF.

This clonotype was picked up many times. The chain employs TRBV24-1 and TRBJ2-3; either TRBD1 or TRBD2 may supply D (5 bases each). The CDR3 is made up of 13 amino acids. V was pared by 9 bases and J by 2 bases, with 11 bases between. Germline V gene sequence: CDR1 KGHDR, CDR2 SFDVKD. DNA for the CDR3: TGTGCCACCGGGGACGACTTCACAGATACGCAGTATTTT. It yields the protein CATGDDFTDTQYF.

The table lists this clonotype with many counts. The chain couples TRBV20-1 to TRBJ1-2; weak D call: TRBD1 (6 bases). V dropped 5 bases and J dropped 3 bases, with 16 bases sitting between them. This CDR3 spans 14 amino acids. Germline V gene lookup returns CDR1 DFQATT and CDR2 SNEGSKA (reference sequence). This CDR3 is CSAVFRQAHYGYTF. The CDR3 DNA reads as TGCAGTGCTGTTTTCCGACAGGCGCACTATGGCTACACCTTC.

This clonotype was counted at least ten times. This rearrangement joins TRBV7-6 to TRBJ2-2; 7 bases are shared with TRBD1. The length of the CDR3 is 16 residues. Germline V CDR1 and CDR2: SGHVS, FNYEAQ. Germline trimming cut 5 bases from V and 0 bases from J; bases unmatched to any gene: 6. The CDR3: CASSTLQGANTGELFF. The DNA for the CDR3 is TGTGCCAGCAGCACCCTCCAGGGGGCGAACACCGGGGAGCTGTTTTTT.

This clonotype occurred many times. The chain is built from TRBV7-3 and TRBJ2-1, with a possible D match to TRBD2 (6 bases). With 5 bases removed from V and 9 bases from J, the gap between germline ends came to 14 bases. This CDR3 spans 13 amino acids. Germline CDR1 and CDR2: SGHTA and FQGTGA. The CDR3 spells CASSRRAGPEQFF. CDR3 DNA: TGTGCCAGCAGCCGCAGGGCGGGACCTGAGCAGTTCTTC.

The chain has TRBV18 and TRBJ2-1, with D unresolved. The V gene lost 0 bases and the J gene lost 2 bases, with 8 bases spanning the gap. This CDR3 has 15 residues. Germline CDR1 and CDR2: KGHSH and LQKENI. CDR3 sequence reads: CASSPPTYPYNEQFF. DNA of the CDR3: TGTGCCAGCTCACCACCGACGTACCCCTACAATGAGCAGTTCTTC.

The table lists this clonotype with many counts. V usage is TRBV3-1 and J usage is TRBJ1-6, with 8 positions matching TRBD1. Losses at the gene ends were 3 bases for V and 4 bases for J; bases not matched to a gene: 5. The CDR3 extends over 16 amino acids. From germline, CDR1 is LGHDT and CDR2 YNNKEL (reference sequence). CDR3 in amino acids: CASSHSGGAYNSPLHF. The CDR3 DNA is TGTGCCAGCAGCCATTCAGGGGGCGCTTATAATTCACCCCTCCACTTT.